This T cell receptor beta chain was observed in a study of blood T cell repertoires in COVID-19. Overall study: In each case, the material was cDNA or gDNA derived from T cells, B-cell-depleted T cells, or PBMCs.

The V gene lost 0 bases and the J gene lost 11 bases, with 20 bases spanning the gap. This CDR3 spans 15 amino acids. Per the germline V gene, CDR1 is SGDLS and CDR2 is YYNGEE. Original methodology: Reference gene primer amplification yielded estimated nucleated cell counts. Assay: immunoSEQ multiplex PCR; the TCRdb copy retains only in-frame clones and omits some. D and trimming were read from the DNA, whereas the V and J calls and clone size are those reported in that table. This sample has 90,000 to 110,000 clones, with about 80% found just once. The V and J genes are TRBV9 and TRBJ1-1, with D perhaps matching TRBD1 (5 bases). The clonotype was recovered from a woman aged 45 to 65 with acute or convalescent COVID-19. The sequenced material came from peripheral blood. CDR3 protein: CASSVGSVINGAAFF. The CDR3 bases are TGTGCCAGCAGCGTAGGGTCAGTCATAAATGGGGCGGCTTTCTTT.